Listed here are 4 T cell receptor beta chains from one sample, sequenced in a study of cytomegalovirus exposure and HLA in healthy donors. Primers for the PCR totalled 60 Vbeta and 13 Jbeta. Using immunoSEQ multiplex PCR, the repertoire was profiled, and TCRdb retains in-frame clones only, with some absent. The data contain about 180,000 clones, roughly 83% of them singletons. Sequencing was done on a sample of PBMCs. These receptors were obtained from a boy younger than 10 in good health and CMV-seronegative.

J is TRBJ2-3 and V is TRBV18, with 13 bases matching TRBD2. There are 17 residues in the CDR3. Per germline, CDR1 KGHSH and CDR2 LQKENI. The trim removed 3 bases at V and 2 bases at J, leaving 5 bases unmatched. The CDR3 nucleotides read TGTGCCAGCTCACCGGGGACTAGCGGGGTCCACACAGATACGCAGTATTTT. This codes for CASSPGTSGVHTDTQYF.

CDR3 coding DNA: TGTGCCAGCAGCAGCGAGGGCAGTCATGGCTACACCTTC. Translating it yields CASSSEGSHGYTF. This chain connects TRBV9 to TRBJ1-2; D is unresolved. The CDR3 runs 13 residues. CDR1 is SGDLS, CDR2 YYNGEE, per germline. Trimming removed 4 bases from V and 6 bases from J, with 13 bases in between.

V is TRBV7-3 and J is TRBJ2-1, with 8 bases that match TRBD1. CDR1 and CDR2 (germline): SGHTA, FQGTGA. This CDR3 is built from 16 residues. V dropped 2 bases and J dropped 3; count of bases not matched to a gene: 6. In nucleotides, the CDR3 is TGTGCCAGCAGCTTATTGAGGACAGGGTACTACAATGAGCAGTTCTTC. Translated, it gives CASSLLRTGYYNEQFF.

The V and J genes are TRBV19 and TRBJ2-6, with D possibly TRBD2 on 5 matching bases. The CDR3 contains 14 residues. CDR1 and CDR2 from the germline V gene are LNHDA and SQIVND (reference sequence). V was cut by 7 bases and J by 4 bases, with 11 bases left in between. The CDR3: CASISSGGANVLTF. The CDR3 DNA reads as TGTGCCAGTATCTCGTCGGGGGGGGCCAACGTCCTGACTTTC.